A single sample is the source of the 5 T cell receptor beta chains below, sequenced in a study of blood T cell repertoires in COVID-19. Data came from immunoSEQ multiplex PCR; TCRdb stores just in-frame clones and leaves some out. Counted here are about 87,000 clones, more than 75% occurring once; the ten biggest clones make up more than 4%. The sequenced material came from peripheral blood. The receptors here all came from a man aged 35 to 55 with acute or convalescent COVID-19.

This clone was observed a handful of times. The DNA for the CDR3 is TGTGCCAGCAGTTTTCAGTGGGCCACTGAAGCTTTCTTT. Its translation: CASSFQWATEAFF. The V gene is TRBV12-3 or TRBV12-4, the J gene TRBJ1-1; no definite D call. The V and J ends lost 3 bases and 4 bases respectively, with 9 bases between them. This CDR3 contains 13 residues.

This chain uses TRBV19 with TRBJ2-7, with TRBD1 as a possible D gene (6 bases). CDR3 size: 15 residues. CDR1 LNHDA and CDR2 SQIVND come from the germline V gene (reference sequence). V lost 4 bases, J lost 3 bases, and 16 bases lay in between. The CDR3 sequence is CASSTQQGPGYEQYF. The CDR3 nucleotides read TGTGCCAGTAGTACCCAACAGGGACCGGGCTACGAGCAGTACTTC.

The chain has TRBV5-6 and TRBJ2-7, with 11 positions matching TRBD2. V dropped 2 bases and J dropped 5; count of bases not matched to a gene: 3. This CDR3 region has 14 residues. In germline, CDR1 is SGHDT, CDR2 YYEEEE. CDR3 amino acids: CASSLLAGVNEQYF. The CDR3 nucleotides read TGTGCCAGCAGCTTACTAGCGGGAGTTAACGAGCAGTACTTC.

The chain's CDR3 is CASSLAQTEWNTF. In nucleotides, the CDR3 is TGTGCCAGCAGCTTAGCTCAGACAGAGTGGAACACCTTC. V gene TRBV11-2 combines with J gene TRBJ1-2; tentative D call: TRBD1 (5 bases). CDR1 and CDR2 from the germline V gene are SGHAT and FQNNGV. Deletions cut 1 base from V and 12 bases from J, with 15 bases between. This CDR3 has 13 amino acids. Filled out from reference TRBV11-2 and TRBJ1-2, the complete variable domain reads EAGVAQSPRYKIIEKRQSVAFWCNPISGHATLYWYQQILGQGPKLLIQFQNNGVVDDSQLPKDRFSAERLKGVDSTLKIQPAKLEDSAVYLCASSLAQTEWNTFGSGTRLTVV.

This rearrangement joins TRBV2 to TRBJ2-5; perhaps TRBD2 as D (7 bases). V was clipped by 5 bases and J by 5 bases, with 24 bases between them. The CDR3 spans 17 residues. The V gene's germline CDR1 is SNHLY and CDR2 FYNNEI. The CDR3 DNA sequence: TGTGCCAGCAGTAAAGGGGGGGTTGGGACTCCCCGGGAGACCCAGTACTTC. Encoded protein: CASSKGGVGTPRETQYF.